This T cell receptor (beta chain) was sequenced during a study of OX40 agonist ivuxolimab in advanced cancers. Sequencing used immunoSEQ multiplex PCR; TCRdb keeps in-frame clones, though not all of them. The table has about 62,000 clones, less than 85% seen once; the top ten hold around 9.9%. V was pared by 1 base and J by 3 bases, with 4 bases between. The germline gives CDR1 DFQATT, CDR2 SNEGSKA (reference sequence). The CDR3 totals 11 residues. This clone turned up a few times. The antigen is not known. Whole-study findings and limits: Dosing at 0.1 to 3.0 mg/kg was accompanied by clonal expansion of CD4+ and CD8+ blood T cells by week 6.

This chain uses TRBV20-1 with TRBJ2-7; D gene ambiguous. The TCR comes from an adult with an advanced solid tumor such as melanoma, head and neck, liver or kidney cancer. The sequenced sample was CD4+ or CD8+ T cells sorted from blood, obtained in a trial of the OX40 agonist ivuxolimab. The CDR3 sequence is CSARGSYEQYF. CDR3 nucleotide sequence: TGCAGTGCTAGAGGCAGCTACGAGCAGTACTTC.